These 32 T cell receptor beta chains were all obtained from the same sample, sequenced in a study of blood T cells in healthy people across ages. PCR was performed a second time for about 7 to 12 cycles using a sample-barcoded 5' primer and a J-beta primer mix. TCRdb re-called the 5' RACE reads through MiXCR, storing one row per CDR3 protein. Of roughly 1,300,000 distinct CDR3 sequences listed, around 55% are singletons. Sequencing was carried out using blood. These TCRs come from a man between 18 and 35 years old in good health.

The rearrangement joins TRBV20-1 to TRBJ2-7, with TRBD2 identical over 7 bases. CDR1 is DFQATT, CDR2 SNEGSKA, per germline (reference sequence). J was trimmed by 3 bases and V by 4 bases; bases with no gene match: 9. The CDR3 covers 14 residues. The CDR3 DNA follows: TGCAGTGCTAAAGGTCGAGCGGGACTCTACGAGCAGTACTTC. This codes for CSAKGRAGLYEQYF.

The genes are TRBV4-3 and TRBJ1-2; D gene unclear. Trimming took off 1 base at V and 2 bases at J, with 11 bases between the two ends. Germline assignment: CDR1 LGHNA and CDR2 YSLEER. The CDR3 contains 15 residues. CDR3 residues: CASSQGMTANYGYTF. The DNA for the CDR3 is TGCGCCAGCAGCCAAGGAATGACGGCGAACTATGGCTACACCTTC.

V usage is TRBV20-1 and J usage is TRBJ2-5, with 11 bases identical to TRBD2. V trimming: 0 bases; J trimming: 5 bases; junction bases outside the gene matches: 8. Per the germline V gene, CDR1 is DFQATT and CDR2 is SNEGSKA (reference sequence). This CDR3 comprises 16 residues. Here the CDR3 reads CSARDRIAGGPETQYF. The CDR3 nucleotides read TGCAGTGCTAGAGATCGGATAGCGGGGGGGCCGGAGACCCAGTACTTC.

J is TRBJ1-1 and V is TRBV27; the match to TRBD1 covers 7 bases. CDR3 length: 16 amino acids. Germline CDR1 reads MNHEY; CDR2 reads SMNVEV (reference sequence). Losses at the gene ends were 2 bases for V and 3 bases for J; bases not matched to a gene: 9. CDR3 nucleotide sequence: TGTGCCAGCAGTTTACGCCAAGACAGGGTCGACACTGAAGCTTTCTTT. This translates into CASSLRQDRVDTEAFF.

This sequence joins TRBV12-3 or TRBV12-4 and TRBJ1-5, with D unresolved. Trimming left V 5 bases short and J 7 bases short, with 15 bases between. The CDR3 has 14 amino acids. For the CDR3, the DNA is TGTGCCAGCAGTCCTCAAGCCCTTAGGCAGCCCCAGCATTTT. This encodes CASSPQALRQPQHF.

The chain has TRBV28 and TRBJ2-6, with a possible D match to TRBD2 (5 bases). The germline gives CDR1 MDHEN, CDR2 SYDVKM. V was cut by 6 bases and J by 6 bases, with 21 bases left in between. There are 17 residues in the CDR3. The DNA for the CDR3 is TGTGCCAGCAGCTTTACCAGGAGGATAAGGGAGGCCAACGTCCTGACTTTC. This translates into CASSFTRRIREANVLTF.

This clonotype was counted a single time. This chain joins TRBV7-9 and TRBJ2-5; D possibly corresponds to TRBD2 (6 bases). The CDR3 has 15 amino acids. Germline CDR1 reads SEHNR; CDR2 reads FQNEAQ (reference sequence). V gave up 3 bases and J gave up 1 base, with 12 bases separating them. The chain's CDR3 is CASSFNGGFQETQYF. The CDR3 DNA reads as TGTGCCAGCAGCTTTAACGGGGGTTTCCAAGAGACCCAGTACTTC. Variable domain in full (rest from reference TRBV7-9 and TRBJ2-5): DTGVSQNPRHKITKRGQNVTFRCDPISEHNRLYWYRQTLGQGPEFLTYFQNEAQLEKSRLLSDRFSAERPKGSFSTLEIQRTEQGDSAMYLCASSFNGGFQETQYFGPGTRLLVL.

The V gene is TRBV4-2, the J gene TRBJ2-7; weak D call: TRBD2 (6 bases). The length of the CDR3 is 15 residues. The V end lost 3 bases, the J end lost 3 bases, and 15 bases lay between the germline ends. The germline V gene has CDR1 LGHNA and CDR2 YNFKEQ. The CDR3 spells CASSQGGIKNYEQYF. DNA for the CDR3: TGTGCCAGCAGCCAGGGGGGAATCAAAAACTACGAGCAGTACTTC.

The V gene is TRBV25-1, the J gene TRBJ2-7, with D unclear. The DNA end is more similar to TRBJ2-5, so the J call may be wrong. The CDR3 contains 15 residues. Germline V CDR1 and CDR2: MGHDK, SYGVNS. The DNA for the CDR3 is TGTGCCAGCAGTGAACTTCAAGGAACTCAAGAGACCCAGTACTTC. This encodes CASSELQGTQETQYF.

This chain connects TRBV28 to TRBJ1-5; D is unclear. Germline V CDR1 and CDR2: MDHEN, SYDVKM. V was cut by 8 bases and J by 4 bases, with 18 bases left in between. This CDR3 is 15 amino acids long. CDR3 region: CASWRIGGLNQPQHF. The CDR3 coding sequence is TGTGCCAGCTGGAGGATAGGAGGCCTTAATCAGCCCCAGCATTTT. The full variable domain, completed using reference TRBV28 and TRBJ1-5, is DVKVTQSSRYLVKRTGEKVFLECVQDMDHENMFWYRQDPGLGLRLIYFSYDVKMKEKGDIPEGYSVSREKKERFSLILESASTNQTSMYLCASWRIGGLNQPQHFGDGTRLSIL.

The V and J genes are TRBV7-9 and TRBJ2-5; 11 nucleotides match TRBD2. The J call is in doubt because the DNA end fits TRBJ2-7 better. The CDR3 loop spans 14 amino acids. Germline V gene lookup returns CDR1 SEHNR and CDR2 FQNEAQ (reference sequence). CDR3 region: CASSILAGDAEQYF. For the CDR3, the DNA is TGTGCCAGCAGCATACTAGCGGGAGACGCCGAGCAGTACTTC.

The rearrangement joins TRBV20-1 to TRBJ1-2; the D gene is possibly TRBD1 (5 bases). This CDR3 contains 13 residues. The ends were cut back, 6 bases at V and 4 bases at J, with 15 bases in the middle. Germline V gene sequence: CDR1 DFQATT, CDR2 SNEGSKA (reference sequence). CDR3 bases: TGCAGTGCGCCAGGGTTCGCGAGCTATGGCTACACCTTC. Protein product: CSAPGFASYGYTF.

The chain combines TRBV20-1 with TRBJ2-1, with TRBD2 matching over 12 bases. Trimming removed 6 bases from V and 0 bases from J; junction bases left unmatched: 12. This CDR3 has 18 residues. CDR1 and CDR2 from the germline V gene are DFQATT and SNEGSKA (reference sequence). The CDR3 sequence is CSAPPGLAGPHSYNEQFF. Here the CDR3 DNA reads TGCAGTGCCCCCCCAGGACTAGCGGGGCCCCACTCCTACAATGAGCAGTTCTTC.

This clonotype was seen a few times. The chain recombines TRBV10-3 with TRBJ2-7; D may be TRBD1 or TRBD2 (5 bases each). The CDR3 extends over 13 amino acids. V dropped 4 bases and J dropped 3 bases, with 10 bases sitting between them. Germline-derived CDR1 and CDR2 are ENHRY and SYGVKD. CDR3 in amino acids: CAISGDVLYEQYF. CDR3 in DNA: TGTGCCATCAGTGGGGACGTTCTCTACGAGCAGTACTTC.

This clonotype occurred a few times. Sequence at one end of the junction differs from germline and may be a read error. The V call is TRBV9, the J call TRBJ1-1, with D unresolved. Germline V gives CDR1 SGDLS, CDR2 YYNGEE. This CDR3 comprises 12 residues. This chain's CDR3 is CASSRANSEAFF. The CDR3, as DNA: TGTGCCAGCAGCCGGGCTAACAGTGAAGCTTTCTTT.

This chain links TRBV27 with TRBJ2-3; 13 bases match TRBD2. With 6 bases clipped from V and 3 bases from J, the junction kept 6 bases outside the gene matches. Germline loops: CDR1 MNHEY, CDR2 SMNVEV (reference sequence). This CDR3 has 16 amino acids. CDR3: CASRSGTSGITDTQYF. CDR3 DNA sequence: TGTGCCAGCAGATCCGGGACTAGCGGGATTACAGATACGCAGTATTTT.

The V call is TRBV27, the J call TRBJ1-2; tentatively, D is TRBD1 (5 bases). Between the trimmed V and J ends, which lost 5 bases and 4 bases, there was a span of 17 bases. The germline V gene encodes CDR1 MNHEY and CDR2 SMNVEV (reference sequence). The CDR3 consists of 15 residues. CDR3 amino acids: CASSKSDSGAYGYTF. DNA for the CDR3: TGTGCCAGCAGTAAATCCGACAGCGGGGCCTATGGCTACACCTTC.

The V call is TRBV6-5, the J call TRBJ1-4, with D hard to call. Trimming removed 5 bases from V and 0 bases from J, with 7 bases in between. Germline CDR1 and CDR2: MNHEY and SVGAGI. CDR3 length: 14 residues. The CDR3, as DNA: TGTGCCAGCAGTGACAACCCAACTAATGAAAAACTGTTTTTT. This translates into CASSDNPTNEKLFF.

The genes are TRBV5-1 and TRBJ2-1; D gene unclear. This CDR3 has 14 amino acids. V dropped 4 bases and J dropped 7 bases, with 15 bases sitting between them. Per the germline V gene, CDR1 is SGHRS and CDR2 is YFSETQ. CDR3: CASSQVLSLNEQFF. The CDR3 nucleotides are TGCGCCAGCAGCCAGGTCCTAAGCTTGAATGAGCAGTTCTTC.

The chain uses TRBV14 and TRBJ2-4; TRBD2 is a possible D gene (5 bases). The last part of the DNA fits TRBJ2-7 better; the J call may be wrong. CDR1 and CDR2 (germline): SGHDN, FVKESK. The CDR3 has 12 amino acids. The CDR3 here is CASSSSSGEQYF. CDR3 nucleotides: TGTGCCAGCAGCAGTTCCAGCGGCGAGCAGTACTTC.

In DNA form, the CDR3 reads TGTGCCAGCAGTACAAACTCCCGGACAGGGGCCTACGAGCAGTACTTC. It specifies CASSTNSRTGAYEQYF. The chain employs TRBV6-5 and TRBJ2-7; 9 nucleotides agree with TRBD1. The CDR3 loop spans 16 amino acids. Germline CDR1 is MNHEY and CDR2 is SVGAGI. V lost 5 bases and J lost 2; bases outside the gene matches: 10.

The chain uses TRBV20-1 and TRBJ2-2; a weak D match, TRBD1 (5 bases). The V and J ends lost 6 bases and 5 bases respectively, with 10 bases between them. The CDR3 contains 12 residues. Germline V gene data show CDR1 as DFQATT and CDR2 as SNEGSKA (reference sequence). CDR3 coding DNA: TGCAGTGCCAAGGACATGACCGGGGAGCTGTTTTTT. Its protein product is CSAKDMTGELFF.

V is TRBV29-1 and J is TRBJ1-1; TRBD1 aligns across 7 bases. V shed 6 bases and J 1 base; nucleotides not matched to a gene: 17. There are 17 residues in the CDR3. CDR1 is SQVTM, CDR2 ANQGSEA, per germline. The CDR3 sequence: CSVAKPSTGERNTEAFF. The DNA of the CDR3 is TGCAGCGTCGCCAAGCCCTCAACAGGGGAGAGGAACACTGAAGCTTTCTTT. Based on the CDR3 plus reference TRBV29-1 and TRBJ1-1, the full variable domain is SAVISQKPSRDICQRGTSLTIQCQVDSQVTMMFWYRQQPGQSLTLIATANQGSEATYESGFVIDKFPISRPNLTFSTLTVSNMSPEDSSIYLCSVAKPSTGERNTEAFFGQGTRLTVV.

This CDR3 reads CASSGGYNEQYF. The CDR3 DNA sequence: TGTGCCAGTAGCGGGGGGTACAATGAGCAGTACTTC. The rearrangement uses TRBV6-2 or TRBV6-3 and TRBJ2-1; 10 bases align to TRBD2. The closer fit of TRBJ2-7 to the DNA end suggests the J call may be wrong. The CDR3 is 12 amino acids. Germline CDR1 reads MNHEY; CDR2 reads SVGEGT.

CDR3 protein: CASSQEPSLGEAFF. In DNA, the CDR3 is TGTGCCAGCAGCCAAGAGCCCTCCCTAGGGGAAGCTTTCTTT. This chain links TRBV14 with TRBJ1-1, with D hard to call. Trimming took off 0 bases at V and 8 bases at J, with 13 bases between the two ends. The CDR3 totals 14 residues. The germline V gene has CDR1 SGHDN and CDR2 FVKESK.

The V call is TRBV28, the J call TRBJ2-7; a weak D match, TRBD1 (6 bases). V lost 5 bases and J 3 bases, leaving 11 bases between the germline ends. Germline CDR1 and CDR2: MDHEN and SYDVKM. The CDR3 has 13 residues. In nucleotides, the CDR3 is TGTGCCAGCAGTCCCTCGGGACACTACGAGCAGTACTTC. Its protein is CASSPSGHYEQYF. The entire variable domain, with the rest obtained from reference TRBV28 and TRBJ2-7, is as follows: DVKVTQSSRYLVKRTGEKVFLECVQDMDHENMFWYRQDPGLGLRLIYFSYDVKMKEKGDIPEGYSVSREKKERFSLILESASTNQTSMYLCASSPSGHYEQYFGPGTRLTVT.

There are a few counts of this clonotype. The rearrangement joins TRBV4-2 to TRBJ1-4; 10 nucleotides agree with TRBD1. Germline V gives CDR1 LGHNA, CDR2 YNFKEQ. V lost 1 base, J lost 6 bases, and 5 bases stayed unmatched. There are 16 residues in the CDR3. The CDR3 sequence is CASSQVGGTGDEKLFF. The CDR3 DNA sequence: TGTGCCAGCAGCCAAGTAGGCGGGACAGGGGATGAAAAACTGTTTTTT.

This clonotype has only one observation. The rearrangement links TRBV3-1 to TRBJ2-1; D possibly corresponds to TRBD2 (5 bases). V lost 0 bases and J 9 bases, leaving 12 bases between the germline ends. CDR1 and CDR2 from the germline V gene are LGHDT and YNNKEL (reference sequence). The CDR3 totals 14 residues. The CDR3 sequence is CASSQEGGLAEQFF. CDR3 bases: TGTGCCAGCAGCCAAGAAGGCGGGTTGGCTGAGCAGTTCTTC.

This clonotype was detected only a few times. The chain combines TRBV6-1 with TRBJ2-7, with D maybe TRBD1 (7 bases). Per the germline V gene, CDR1 is MNHNS and CDR2 is SASEGT. Trimming pared 3 bases from V and 6 bases from J, leaving 21 bases between. This CDR3 contains 16 residues. CDR3 sequence reads: CASSDRRQGLEGEQYF. In DNA form, the CDR3 reads TGTGCCAGCAGTGACCGCCGACAGGGCCTGGAGGGCGAGCAGTACTTC.

The rearrangement uses TRBV7-9 and TRBJ2-5; 8 nucleotides match TRBD1. V lost 2 bases, J lost 3 bases, and 11 bases stayed unmatched. Germline CDR1 is SEHNR and CDR2 is FQNEAQ (reference sequence). The CDR3 has 17 amino acids. Written as DNA, the CDR3 is TGTGCCAGCAGCTTACCCAGGACAGGGATCCCAAAAGAGACCCAGTACTTC. Its protein product is CASSLPRTGIPKETQYF.

This clonotype was counted only a few times. V usage is TRBV29-1 and J usage is TRBJ2-6; no clear D. The ends were cut back, 6 bases at V and 0 bases at J, with 9 bases in the middle. The CDR3 totals 14 residues. Per germline, CDR1 SQVTM and CDR2 ANQGSEA. The DNA for the CDR3 is TGCAGCGTGCTTCACAACTCTGGGGCCAACGTCCTGACTTTC. Amino acids: CSVLHNSGANVLTF.

The V call is TRBV9, the J call TRBJ2-6; unclear D gene. Trimming removed 1 base from V and 0 bases from J, with 8 bases in between. This CDR3 is 16 amino acids long. The germline gives CDR1 SGDLS, CDR2 YYNGEE. The CDR3 protein is CASSVSVLSGANVLTF. CDR3 bases: TGTGCCAGCAGCGTATCGGTCCTCTCTGGGGCCAACGTCCTGACTTTC.